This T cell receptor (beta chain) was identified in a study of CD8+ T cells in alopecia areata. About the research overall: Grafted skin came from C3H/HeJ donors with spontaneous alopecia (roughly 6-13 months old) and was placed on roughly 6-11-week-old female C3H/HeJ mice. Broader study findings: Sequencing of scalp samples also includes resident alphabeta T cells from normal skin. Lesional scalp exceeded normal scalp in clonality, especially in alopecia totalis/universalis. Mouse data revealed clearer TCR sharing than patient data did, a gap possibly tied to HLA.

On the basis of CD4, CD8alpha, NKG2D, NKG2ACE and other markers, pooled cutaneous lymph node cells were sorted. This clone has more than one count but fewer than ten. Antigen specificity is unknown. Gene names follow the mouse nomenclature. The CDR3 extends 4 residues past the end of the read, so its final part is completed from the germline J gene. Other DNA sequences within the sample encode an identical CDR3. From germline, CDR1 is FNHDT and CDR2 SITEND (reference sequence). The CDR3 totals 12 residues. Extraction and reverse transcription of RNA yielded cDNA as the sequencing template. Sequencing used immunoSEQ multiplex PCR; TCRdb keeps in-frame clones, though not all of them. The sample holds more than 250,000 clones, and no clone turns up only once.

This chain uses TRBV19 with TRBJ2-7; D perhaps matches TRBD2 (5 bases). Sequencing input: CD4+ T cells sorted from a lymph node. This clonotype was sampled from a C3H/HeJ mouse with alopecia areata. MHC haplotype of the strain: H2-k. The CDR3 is CASSIWGYEQYF. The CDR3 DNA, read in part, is TGTGCCAGCAGTATTTGGGGATAT.